Shown below are 29 T cell receptor beta chains from a single sample sequenced in a study of response to subunit inactivated influenza vaccine. Using its own MiXCR run on the RT-PCR reads, TCRdb lists one record per CDR3 protein. The data show more than 450,000 distinct CDR3 sequences, roughly 10% seen once. The source was PBMCs from blood, collected on the day of vaccination. Source of these receptors: a man aged 45-65 years who received an inactivated influenza vaccine.

This clonotype has a count of ten or more. The chain joins TRBV29-1 to TRBJ2-2, with D uncertain. The CDR3 length is 14 residues. CDR1 and CDR2 (germline): SQVTM, ANQGSEA. The ends were cut back, 0 bases at V and 5 bases at J, with 10 bases in the middle. The chain's CDR3 is CSVEERSETGELFF. The CDR3 region has the DNA TGCAGCGTTGAAGAAAGATCCGAGACCGGGGAGCTGTTTTTT.

Many counts were recorded for this clonotype. V and J are TRBV10-3 and TRBJ1-3, with a possible D match to TRBD1 (5 bases). Germline V gene lookup returns CDR1 ENHRY and CDR2 SYGVKD. V gave up 0 bases and J gave up 0 bases, with 9 bases separating them. CDR3 size: 16 residues. The CDR3: CAISESGPSSGNTIYF. The CDR3 DNA is TGTGCCATCAGTGAGTCGGGGCCCAGCTCTGGAAACACCATATATTTT.

The sample holds many counts of this clonotype. This chain uses TRBV10-2 with TRBJ2-1, with 9 nucleotides matching TRBD1. The V gene's germline CDR1 is WSHSY and CDR2 SAAADI. The CDR3 totals 15 residues. The V gene end was trimmed by 6 bases and the J gene end by 4 bases; junction bases not matched to a gene: 7. The DNA for the CDR3 is TGCGCCAGCAGGCGGACAGGGGAAGGTTACAATGAGCAGTTCTTC. As protein: CASRRTGEGYNEQFF.

This clonotype has ten or more counts. V usage is TRBV12-3 or TRBV12-4 and J usage is TRBJ2-1, with a weak D call TRBD1 (5 bases). V lost 2 bases to trimming and J lost 10 bases, with 9 bases between them. CDR3 length equals 12 residues. The CDR3 DNA reads as TGTGCCAGCAGTTTACAGGGTTTCGAGCAGTTCTTC. This translates into CASSLQGFEQFF.

This clonotype occurred a few times. The rearrangement links TRBV5-1 to TRBJ1-4; D possibly corresponds to TRBD1 (5 bases). CDR3 length: 15 residues. CDR1 SGHRS and CDR2 YFSETQ come from the germline V gene. V shed 1 base and J shed 8 bases, with 15 bases lying between them. This CDR3 reads CASSLTRGSGEKLFF. CDR3 nucleotide sequence: TGCGCCAGCAGCTTGACCCGGGGCTCGGGGGAAAAACTGTTTTTT.

The chain uses TRBV20-1 and TRBJ1-1; D gene uncertain. The CDR3 is 11 amino acids. Deletions cut 1 base from V and 9 bases from J, with 9 bases between. The V gene's germline CDR1 is DFQATT and CDR2 SNEGSKA (reference sequence). CDR3 bases: TGCAGTGCTAGAGCGAAGGTGAAAGCTTTCTTT. Translating it yields CSARAKVKAFF.

The gene calls are TRBV3-1 and TRBJ2-7; a possible D gene is TRBD1 (6 bases). Germline values: CDR1 LGHDT, CDR2 YNNKEL (reference sequence). This CDR3 contains 14 residues. V shed 3 bases and J shed 0 bases, with 9 bases lying between them. The CDR3 reads CASSHGRGSYEQYF. For the CDR3, the DNA is TGTGCCAGCAGCCATGGCAGGGGCTCCTACGAGCAGTACTTC.

This clonotype turned up a few times. Here the CDR3 DNA reads TGTGCCAGCGGAACAGGGGGGGCTAATCAGCCCCAGCATTTT. Its translation: CASGTGGANQPQHF. This sequence joins TRBV7-8 and TRBJ1-5, with 8 bases identical to TRBD1. The CDR3 covers 14 residues. Per the germline V gene, CDR1 is SGHVS and CDR2 is FQNEAQ. Trimming took 8 bases from V and 4 from J; bases not matched to a gene: 7. Full variable domain (missing parts from reference TRBV7-8 and TRBJ1-5): GAGVSQSPRYKVAKRGQDVALRCDPISGHVSLFWYQQALGQGPEFLTYFQNEAQLDKSGLPSDRFFAERPEGSVSTLKIQRTQQEDSAVYLCASGTGGANQPQHFGDGTRLSIL.

The gene calls are TRBV15 and TRBJ2-1; 7 nucleotides align to TRBD2. The CDR3 has 16 amino acids. Germline trimming cut 0 bases from V and 4 bases from J; bases unmatched to any gene: 6. CDR1 LNHNV and CDR2 YYDKDF come from the germline V gene (reference sequence). CDR3 residues: CATSRDKGRGYNEQFF. Here the CDR3 DNA reads TGTGCCACCAGCAGAGACAAGGGGAGGGGTTACAATGAGCAGTTCTTC.

There are many counts of this clonotype. The genes are TRBV10-2 and TRBJ1-4, with TRBD1 matching 7 bases. The CDR3 runs to 12 residues. The V and J ends lost 5 bases and 11 bases, in that order; junction bases with no gene match: 5. Looked up from germline, CDR1 is WSHSY and CDR2 is SAAADI. The CDR3: CASSPQGGKLFF. The CDR3 DNA follows: TGCGCCAGCAGTCCCCAGGGGGGCAAACTGTTTTTT.

V is TRBV24-1 and J is TRBJ2-1; D possibly matches TRBD1 or TRBD2 (6 bases each). The CDR3 runs to 16 residues. V lost 0 bases and J lost 2, with 10 bases in between. CDR1 is KGHDR, CDR2 SFDVKD, per germline. Here the CDR3 reads CATSDLRGTTYNEQFF. The DNA for the CDR3 is TGTGCCACCAGTGATTTGCGGGGGACAACCTACAATGAGCAGTTCTTC.

This rearrangement joins TRBV5-4 to TRBJ2-5, with D tentatively TRBD1 or TRBD2 (5 bases each). This CDR3 has 14 amino acids. Germline lookup yields CDR1 SGHNT and CDR2 YYREEE (reference sequence). Trimming took 5 bases from V and 3 from J, leaving 14 bases between them. CDR3: CASRPGPQEETQYF. The CDR3 DNA reads as TGTGCCAGCAGACCGGGACCACAAGAAGAGACCCAGTACTTC.

The chain recombines TRBV12-3 or TRBV12-4 with TRBJ2-2; no clear D gene. The CDR3 sequence is 15 residues long. V shed 5 bases and J shed 5 bases, with 15 bases lying between them. CDR3 bases: TGTGCCAGCAGTCCCCCCTCGACCCGTACCGGGGAGCTGTTTTTT. Residues: CASSPPSTRTGELFF.

At least ten counts were recorded for this clonotype. The chain carries TRBV29-1 and TRBJ2-7, with a weak D call TRBD2 (6 bases). Trimming stripped 5 bases from V and 1 base from J, with 9 bases between. Germline CDR1 is SQVTM and CDR2 is ANQGSEA. This CDR3 is built from 12 residues. CDR3 nucleotide sequence: TGCAGCGTTACGGGACTTTCCTACGAGCAGTACTTC. Protein sequence: CSVTGLSYEQYF.

This clonotype occurred once. The chain joins TRBV23-1 to TRBJ2-7; perhaps TRBD1 as D (6 bases). TRBV23-1 is an ORF for which the function is uncertain. Trimming took 8 bases from V and 0 from J, leaving 17 bases between them. The CDR3 totals 15 residues. The CDR3 DNA reads TGCGCCAGCGGGCGTGGGGGACAAAGCTCCTACGAGCAGTACTTC. Its protein is CASGRGGQSSYEQYF.

DNA of the CDR3: TGCGCCAGCAGCTTTGGGCAGGGACACACAGATACGCAGTATTTT. Translated: CASSFGQGHTDTQYF. The chain employs TRBV5-1 and TRBJ2-3; D might be TRBD1 (6 bases). In germline, CDR1 is SGHRS, CDR2 YFSETQ. This CDR3 is 15 amino acids long. V was trimmed by 2 bases and J by 2 bases, leaving 12 bases between them.

As concerns this clonotype: It is unclear where the CDR3 begins or ends on the DNA, so no DNA is shown, and the CDR3 is as TCRdb lists it. The V call is TRBV5-6, the J call TRBJ2-7; the table names TRBD1, a call not compared with the DNA. Germline V gene data show CDR1 as SGHDT and CDR2 as YYEEEE. The CDR3 spans 15 amino acids, including both terminal residues. This chain's CDR3 is CASSLQVLLSYEQYF.

This clonotype has just a few counts. In DNA form, the CDR3 reads TGCAGCGTTGGGGGGGTTAGGGTCCACGAGCAGTACTTC. Translated, it gives CSVGGVRVHEQYF. The rearrangement links TRBV29-1 to TRBJ2-7; perhaps TRBD2 as D (6 bases). The CDR3 has 13 amino acids. Trimming took off 4 bases at V and 5 bases at J, with 15 bases between the two ends. Germline values: CDR1 SQVTM, CDR2 ANQGSEA.

This clonotype was counted a few times. The chain employs TRBV27 and TRBJ2-1; D assignment may be TRBD1 or TRBD2 (6 bases each). This CDR3 contains 14 residues. V lost 4 bases and J 7 bases, leaving 14 bases between the germline ends. Germline V gene data show CDR1 as MNHEY and CDR2 as SMNVEV (reference sequence). CDR3 sequence: CASSSGDLGNEQFF. CDR3 DNA sequence: TGTGCCAGCAGTTCAGGGGACTTAGGGAATGAGCAGTTCTTC.

This clonotype was observed a handful of times. V and J are TRBV24-1 and TRBJ2-1; D gene uncertain. The CDR3 length is 11 residues. CDR1 is KGHDR, CDR2 SFDVKD, per germline. Between the trimmed V and J ends, which lost 9 bases and 6 bases, there was a span of 8 bases. The CDR3 reads CATAGVNEQFF. In DNA form, the CDR3 reads TGTGCCACCGCTGGGGTCAATGAGCAGTTCTTC.

This clonotype appeared a few times. This chain connects TRBV20-1 to TRBJ2-3; 9 bases are shared with TRBD1. J gave up 0 bases and V 6 bases, and 4 bases lay outside the gene matches. This CDR3 region has 14 residues. The germline V gene has CDR1 DFQATT and CDR2 SNEGSKA (reference sequence). The CDR3 DNA follows: TGCAGTGCAAAGGACAGGGGAAGCACAGATACGCAGTATTTT. Its protein product is CSAKDRGSTDTQYF.

The V gene is TRBV4-3, the J gene TRBJ2-1, with 9 bases that match TRBD2. V was clipped by 5 bases and J by 4 bases; unmatched bases: 3. The CDR3 is 14 residues long. Germline V gene lookup returns CDR1 LGHNA and CDR2 YSLEER. CDR3 coding DNA: TGCGCCAGCAGCGCGACTAGCGGTTACAATGAGCAGTTCTTC. This gives the protein CASSATSGYNEQFF.

This clonotype was observed at least ten times. This sequence joins TRBV12-3 or TRBV12-4 and TRBJ2-2, with no clear D. The V end was cut by 3 bases, the J end by 0 bases, with 2 bases between. The CDR3 has 13 amino acids. The CDR3 DNA sequence: TGTGCCAGCAGTTTCACGAACACCGGGGAGCTGTTTTTT. It yields the protein CASSFTNTGELFF.

This clonotype has only a few counts. V gene TRBV20-1 combines with J gene TRBJ1-5; tentative D call: TRBD1 (5 bases). The germline CDR1 and CDR2 sequences are DFQATT and SNEGSKA (reference sequence). V shed 0 bases and J shed 7 bases, with 16 bases lying between them. This CDR3 spans 15 amino acids. CDR3 DNA sequence: TGCAGTGCTAGAGATGGGACCGAATCTAGGCAGCCCCAGCATTTT. It specifies CSARDGTESRQPQHF.

In its sample, this clonotype was seen a few times. The chain combines TRBV28 with TRBJ1-1; tentative D call: TRBD1 (6 bases). In germline, CDR1 is MDHEN, CDR2 SYDVKM. Trimming pared 3 bases from V and 2 bases from J, leaving 13 bases between. This CDR3 contains 15 residues. The CDR3 protein is CASSFISGVNTEAFF. The CDR3 region has the DNA TGTGCCAGCAGTTTCATCTCAGGGGTTAACACTGAAGCTTTCTTT.

The V call is TRBV11-3, the J call TRBJ2-6; no clear D. Germline-derived CDR1 and CDR2 are SGHNT and YENEEA. V was cut by 11 bases and J by 4 bases, with 24 bases left in between. The CDR3 runs 17 residues. The chain's CDR3 is CASSSTRAVSGANVLTF. The CDR3 region has the DNA TGTGCCTCCAGCTCTACCCGGGCTGTTTCCGGGGCCAACGTCCTGACTTTC.

This clonotype has at least ten counts. The rearrangement uses TRBV4-1 and TRBJ2-1; D unclear. The germline V gene has CDR1 MGHRA and CDR2 YSYEKL. The CDR3 runs 16 residues. Deletions cut 1 base from V and 0 bases from J, with 10 bases between. CDR3 amino acids: CASSQVLRSSYNEQFF. The CDR3 region has the DNA TGCGCCAGCAGCCAAGTTCTCCGTAGCTCCTACAATGAGCAGTTCTTC.

As DNA, the CDR3 is TGTGCCAGCAGCCTCGGGACGACCTATGGCTACACCTTC. It encodes CASSLGTTYGYTF. This chain connects TRBV6-2 or TRBV6-3 to TRBJ1-2; TRBD1 might be the D (5 bases). The CDR3 has 13 amino acids. V shed 6 bases and J shed 4 bases, with 12 bases lying between them. Germline values: CDR1 MNHEY, CDR2 SVGEGT.

This clonotype was counted a few times. The J gene is TRBJ2-3, the V gene TRBV28, with TRBD2 matching over 10 bases. The V gene end was trimmed by 6 bases and the J gene end by 4 bases; junction bases not matched to a gene: 4. This CDR3 has 14 amino acids. Germline V CDR1 and CDR2: MDHEN, SYDVKM. CDR3 region: CASRQRGGSDTQYF. CDR3 bases: TGTGCCAGCAGACAGCGGGGGGGTTCAGATACGCAGTATTTT.